This is a list of T cell receptor beta chains from one sample in a study of beta chain features in type 1 diabetes. Clones were sequenced by immunoSEQ multiplex PCR, and TCRdb holds only the in-frame ones, with some missing. Of hundreds of thousands of clones detected, 15% to 19% appear once; the ten largest clones hold around 0.1%. The sequencing input was naive CD4+ T cells from blood. The receptors stem from a man younger than 35 in good health. The CDR3 runs from the conserved cysteine through the conserved F or W.

CDR3aa	j_gene	v_gene
CASRGDLTANTEAFF	TRBJ1-1	TRBV5-1
CASSPESSGANVLTF	TRBJ2-6	TRBV9
CASSAPDPGRYGYTF	TRBJ1-2	TRBV25-1
CAISSRSGGYQETQYF	TRBJ2-5	TRBV10-3
CASSPQAKEAFF	TRBJ1-1	TRBV18
CASSIGMTRVSNQPQHF	TRBJ1-5	TRBV19
CAISGQGETQYF	TRBJ2-5	TRBV10-3
CASSLGRQHLSNYGYTF	TRBJ1-2	TRBV5-1
CASRTGTDGYNEQFF	TRBJ2-1	TRBV7-2
CASSSGTGSKAFF	TRBJ1-1	TRBV28
CASIDRSSYEQYF	TRBJ2-7	TRBV28
CASSLDRVREKLFF	TRBJ1-4	TRBV11-2
CASSAFPGLAGGHSDTQYF	TRBJ2-3	TRBV9
CASSVEASGRGRHEQYF	TRBJ2-7	TRBV9
CASSTGGLNGELFF	TRBJ2-2	TRBV5-4
CASSGLAGLRKTQYF	TRBJ2-5	TRBV5-1
CASTSGGQNTEAFF	TRBJ1-1	TRBV7-2
CASSSGGGRPYEQYF	-	TRBV7-9
CASSLLGTGAYEQYF	TRBJ2-7	TRBV7-2
CASSPIAGDPRPDTQYF	TRBJ2-3	TRBV4-2
CASSSTYEQYF	TRBJ2-7	TRBV6-5
CASSISPGQGFEQYF	TRBJ2-7	TRBV19
CASSQRQFNYGYTF	TRBJ1-2	TRBV4-2
CASSPWDREETQYF	TRBJ2-5	TRBV7-2
CASSPDPLAKNIQYF	TRBJ2-4	TRBV18
CASSARDRTDTQYF	TRBJ2-3	TRBV18
CASSLRSRVDTGELFF	TRBJ2-2	TRBV4-1
CASSPPTGRRNNEQFF	TRBJ2-1	TRBV18
CASSAGSGDQPQHF	TRBJ1-5	TRBV5-1
CASSLWPGAGRSTGELFF	TRBJ2-2	TRBV28
CASSFTNRGQGYGYTF	TRBJ1-2	TRBV13
CASSQGRQVNEKLFF	TRBJ1-4	TRBV4-3
CASSSFGANSYEQYF	TRBJ2-7	TRBV7-2
CASSIARVAAFF	TRBJ1-1	TRBV19
CASSIDQRLAGRDTQYF	TRBJ2-3	TRBV19
CAISESQAGGVNNEQFF	TRBJ2-1	TRBV10-3
CASERGRGGGGELFF	TRBJ2-2	TRBV7-2
CASSPSGRSSYEQYF	TRBJ2-7	TRBV9
CASSLVFSTEAFF	TRBJ1-1	TRBV5-4
CASSSQGRLGQADTDTQYF	TRBJ2-3	TRBV28
CASSLQFREQYF	TRBJ2-7	TRBV7-2
CASSLDRVTGELFF	TRBJ2-2	TRBV11-2
CASSLPGLNSPLHF	TRBJ1-6	TRBV5-4
CASSRGTGHQETQYF	TRBJ2-5	TRBV21-1
CASMSRTGYTF	TRBJ1-2	TRBV28
CASSLTGTSTDTQYF	TRBJ2-3	TRBV7-8
CASSPPDRVETGELFF	TRBJ2-2	TRBV27
CASGGEKLFF	TRBJ1-4	TRBV7-9
CASSQDLQTYEQYF	TRBJ2-7	TRBV4-2
CASRQPGQKGHEQYF	TRBJ2-7	TRBV7-9
CASSLEPGLAGGRGTQYF	TRBJ2-3	TRBV7-9
CASSAGLYTQYF	TRBJ2-3	TRBV5-6
CAIGREVGTDTQYF	TRBJ2-3	TRBV10-3
CASSPSEGAIYEQYF	TRBJ2-7	TRBV7-3